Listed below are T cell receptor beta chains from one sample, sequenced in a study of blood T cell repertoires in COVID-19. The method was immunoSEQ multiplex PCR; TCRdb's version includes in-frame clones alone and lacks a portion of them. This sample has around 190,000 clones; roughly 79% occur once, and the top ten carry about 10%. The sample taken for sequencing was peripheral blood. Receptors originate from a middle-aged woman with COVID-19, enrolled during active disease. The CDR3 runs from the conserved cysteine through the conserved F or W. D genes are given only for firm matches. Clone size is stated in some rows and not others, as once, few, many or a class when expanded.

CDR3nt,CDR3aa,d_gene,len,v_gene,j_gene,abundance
TGTGCCAGCAGGGCCGGGGGGGCCCTGGAGACCCAGTACTTC,CASRAGGALETQYF,TRBD2,14,TRBV2,TRBJ2-5,few
TGTGCCAGCAGCCCCCGGACAGAAGATAATGAGCAGTTCTTC,CASSPRTEDNEQFF,NA,14,TRBV9,TRBJ2-1,NA
TGTGCCAGCAGCCAAGTAGGGGGGGGTAATTCACCCCTCCACTTT,CASSQVGGGNSPLHF,NA,15,TRBV3-1/TRBV3-2,TRBJ1-6,many
TGTGCCAGCGGGGGGTACAGGGGAGGCTATGGCTACACCTTC,CASGGYRGGYGYTF,TRBD1,14,TRBV2,TRBJ1-2,NA
TGCGCCAGCAGCCAAGCGAAATTTGCGGCTAGCGGGAGGTACGAGCAGTACTTC,CASSQAKFAASGRYEQYF,TRBD2,18,TRBV4-1,TRBJ2-7,once
TGTGCTAGTGGTTTGGTAGGAGAAGATACGCAGTATTTT,CASGLVGEDTQYF,NA,13,TRBV12-5,TRBJ2-3,once
TGTGCCAGCAGCTCCGCCGGTTCGAATCAGCCCCAGCATTTT,CASSSAGSNQPQHF,NA,14,TRBV25-1,TRBJ1-5,many
TGCAGCGTTGTTGGGACAGCTAACACCGGGGAGCTGTTTTTT,CSVVGTANTGELFF,TRBD1,14,TRBV29-1,TRBJ2-2,NA
TGTGCCTGGAGAAGAGGACAAACGAACACTGAAGCTTTCTTT,CAWRRGQTNTEAFF,NA,14,TRBV30,TRBJ1-1,NA
TGTGCCAGCAGCCCCTTGAATGGGCAGGGCAATGAGCAGTTCTTC,CASSPLNGQGNEQFF,NA,15,TRBV3-1/TRBV3-2,TRBJ2-1,NA
TGTGCCAGCAGCTTTCACGGACAGTTGGAGACCCAGTACTTC,CASSFHGQLETQYF,NA,14,TRBV7-9,TRBJ2-5,NA
TGTGCCAGCAGGATCAGGACAGGCGAGCAGTTCTTC,CASRIRTGEQFF,TRBD1,12,TRBV6-5,TRBJ2-1,NA
TGTGCCAGCAGCGTCCTCAGCGGCCTCACAGATACGCAGTATTTT,CASSVLSGLTDTQYF,NA,15,TRBV9,TRBJ2-3,NA
TGTGCCAGTTCGTATAGGGCGGGGGGGAAAGATACGCAGTATTTT,CASSYRAGGKDTQYF,TRBD2,15,TRBV7-9,TRBJ2-3,NA
TGTGCCACCCGGGTAGGAGGGGTGAACACTGAAGCTTTCTTT,CATRVGGVNTEAFF,NA,14,TRBV19,TRBJ1-1,NA
TGTGCCAGCAGCAAAGATACAGACAAAACCCGTCCTCGGGAAAAACTGTTTTTT,CASSKDTDKTRPREKLFF,NA,18,TRBV21-1,TRBJ1-4,NA
TGTGCCAGCAGCAGAGACAGACAAGAGACCCAGTACTTC,CASSRDRQETQYF,NA,13,TRBV11-1,TRBJ2-5,NA
TGTGCCATCAGTGACAGGGGCAATCAGCCCCAGCATTTT,CAISDRGNQPQHF,NA,13,TRBV10-3,TRBJ1-5,NA
TGTGCCAGCAGCCAAGGCGGGGGGACAACAGATACGCAGTATTTT,CASSQGGGTTDTQYF,TRBD2,15,TRBV14,TRBJ2-3,NA
TGTGCCAGCAGCTTCCAGTTCACCATATATTTT,CASSFQFTIYF,NA,11,TRBV2,TRBJ1-3,once
TGTGCCACCAGCAGAGTACCGGGAGGGACGAACACCGGGGAGCTGTTTTTT,CATSRVPGGTNTGELFF,TRBD2,17,TRBV15,TRBJ2-2,NA
TGTGCCAGCAGCTTAGGGAGGGATCATGAGCAGTTCTTC,CASSLGRDHEQFF,TRBD2,13,TRBV7-3,TRBJ2-1,NA
TGTGCCAGCAGTCCCCTGGGAGGTGGCTACACCTTC,CASSPLGGGYTF,NA,12,TRBV27,TRBJ1-2,NA
TGTGCCAGCAGTTACTCTCCGGGGAATTCACCCCTCCACTTT,CASSYSPGNSPLHF,NA,14,TRBV6-6,TRBJ1-6,NA
TGTGCCAGCAGCTTGTATCCGGGATCGCACACTGAAGCTTTCTTT,CASSLYPGSHTEAFF,NA,15,TRBV5-8,TRBJ1-1,NA
TGTGCCAGCAGCTTAGGTTACCAGGGGGATAGCAATCAGCCCCAGCATTTT,CASSLGYQGDSNQPQHF,TRBD1,17,TRBV7-8,TRBJ1-5,NA
TGTGCCAGCAGCCCACCTGGGGGGGGGAAAAACATTCAGTACTTC,CASSPPGGGKNIQYF,TRBD2,15,TRBV3-1/TRBV3-2,TRBJ2-4,NA
TGCGCCAGCAGTGAAGGAGTTGGGCCAGGGCGGGGGGAGACCCAGTACTTC,CASSEGVGPGRGETQYF,TRBD2,17,TRBV10-2,TRBJ2-5,NA
TGTGCCAGCACCCAATCCGGGACAGGGGCTTTCGGTGAGCAGTTCTTC,CASTQSGTGAFGEQFF,TRBD1,16,TRBV9,TRBJ2-1,NA
TGTGCCAGCAGCGTAGGCGGCCTCTACAATGAGCAGTTCTTC,CASSVGGLYNEQFF,NA,14,TRBV9,TRBJ2-1,NA
TGTGCCAGCAGCTCCCAAGGGGTCGAAAAACTGTTTTTT,CASSSQGVEKLFF,NA,13,TRBV7-9,TRBJ1-4,NA
TGTGCCAGCAGGGTAGACAGCAGCTCCTACAATGAGCAGTTCTTC,CASRVDSSSYNEQFF,NA,15,TRBV28,TRBJ2-1,NA
TGTGCCAGCAGCCAAGATAGAACAGGGGGTTTCTATGGCTACACCTTC,CASSQDRTGGFYGYTF,TRBD1,16,TRBV4-2,TRBJ1-2,NA